This T cell receptor (beta chain) came from a study of cytomegalovirus exposure and HLA in healthy donors. Amplification used 60 Vbeta primers and 13 Jbeta primers. The data were produced by immunoSEQ multiplex PCR, yet TCRdb's version contains in-frame clones alone and is incomplete. The sample consists of 220,000 or so clones, 60% to 80% of them appearing once. The CDR3 runs 14 residues. Germline V lookup: CDR1 SQVTM, CDR2 ANQGSEA. V trimming: 5 bases; J trimming: 3 bases; junction bases outside the gene matches: 7. Sequenced sample: PBMCs. The chain carries TRBV29-1 and TRBJ2-7, with 10 positions matching TRBD2. The sequence was collected from a woman in her 30s in good health and CMV-seronegative. The CDR3 bases are TGCAGCGTTCGTTTAGCGGGAGGAAACTACGAGCAGTACTTC. Translation gives CSVRLAGGNYEQYF.